The source of this TCR beta chain is a study of blood T cell repertoires in COVID-19. CDR3 length: 13 amino acids. V was cut by 4 bases and J by 2 bases, with 9 bases left in between. Germline CDR1 and CDR2: SEHNR and FQNEAQ (reference sequence). Per the original data handling: From reference gene primer amplification, estimates of nucleated cell counts were derived. TCRdb keeps only in-frame clones here, not all; method: immunoSEQ multiplex PCR. Clone size and V and J calls were adopted from that table, with D and trimming inferred from the DNA. The sample comprises under 400,000 clones, about nine tenths of which are singletons, and less than 3% rests with the top ten.

Sample: peripheral blood. The sequence derives from a woman aged 30 to 39 with COVID-19, enrolled during active disease. The chain employs TRBV7-9 and TRBJ2-7, with D tentatively TRBD2 (6 bases). The DNA for the CDR3 is TGTGCCAGCAGCTACGCGGGGCCCTACGAGCAGTACTTC. Its translation is CASSYAGPYEQYF. The full variable domain, in which reference TRBV7-9 and TRBJ2-7 provide the parts outside the CDR3, is DTGVSQNPRHKITKRGQNVTFRCDPISEHNRLYWYRQTLGQGPEFLTYFQNEAQLEKSRLLSDRFSAERPKGSFSTLEIQRTEQGDSAMYLCASSYAGPYEQYFGPGTRLTVT.